The source of this T cell receptor (beta chain) is a study of CD8+ T cells in alopecia areata. Background on the study: Those patients who were treated received oral tofacitinib, which was given at 5 to 10 mg twice daily for moderate-to-severe alopecia areata.

Documented treatment: oral pan-JAK inhibitor, 5-10 mg twice daily. PBMCs were stained for CD3, CD4 and CD8, and CD4+ and CD8+ T cells were sorted. Findings and limits, study-wide: Among the top 100, expanded CD8+ clones, as well as scalp clonality, were significantly decreased by tofacitinib.

Notes on this clone: The antigen is not known.

CDR1 and CDR2 (germline): SGDLS, YYNGEE. The CDR3 totals 17 residues. V was pared by 0 bases and J by 0 bases, with 6 bases of the junction left unmatched. The sequencing template was cDNA reverse transcribed from extracted RNA. Method: immunoSEQ multiplex PCR; TCRdb's copy keeps in-frame clones and lacks some. The table lists 270,000 or so clones, 58% of them singletons. The sequences come from CD4+ T cells sorted from blood, collected at week 24, from a patient treated with tofacitinib. The clonotype comes from a human donor with alopecia areata. The chain joins TRBV9 to TRBJ2-5; TRBD1 agrees at 9 bases. DNA for the CDR3: TGTGCCAGCAGCGTAGCGCCACAGGGGGCCTACCAAGAGACCCAGTACTTC. This encodes CASSVAPQGAYQETQYF.